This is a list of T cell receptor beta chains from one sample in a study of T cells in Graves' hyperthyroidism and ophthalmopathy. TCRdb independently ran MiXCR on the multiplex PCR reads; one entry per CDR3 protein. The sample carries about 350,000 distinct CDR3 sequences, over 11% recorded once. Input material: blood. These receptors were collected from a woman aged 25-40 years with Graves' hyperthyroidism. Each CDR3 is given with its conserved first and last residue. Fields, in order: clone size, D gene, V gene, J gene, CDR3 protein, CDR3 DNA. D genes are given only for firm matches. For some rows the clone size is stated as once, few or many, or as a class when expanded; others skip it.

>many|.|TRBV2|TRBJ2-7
CASSIQGYEQYF
TGTGCCAGCAGCATACAGGGCTACGAGCAGTACTTC
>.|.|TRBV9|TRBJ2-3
CASSAVQTDTQYF
TGTGCCAGCAGCGCAGTACAAACAGATACGCAGTATTTT
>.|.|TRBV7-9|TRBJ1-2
CASSLSLGVDGFTF
TGTGCCAGCAGCTTGTCACTGGGAGTTGATGGCTTCACCTTC
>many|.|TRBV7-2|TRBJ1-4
CASSPDAHVEKLFF
TGTGCCAGCAGCCCGGATGCTCATGTTGAAAAACTGTTTTTT
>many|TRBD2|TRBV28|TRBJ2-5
CASSQGLAGVKQETQYF
TGTGCCAGCAGTCAGGGACTAGCGGGAGTCAAACAAGAGACCCAGTACTTC
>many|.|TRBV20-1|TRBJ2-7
CSAPHEQYF
TGCAGTGCCCCCCACGAGCAGTACTTC
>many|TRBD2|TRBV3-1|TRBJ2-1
CASSHKGTSGINEQFF
TGTGCCAGCAGCCATAAAGGGACTAGCGGAATCAATGAGCAGTTCTTC
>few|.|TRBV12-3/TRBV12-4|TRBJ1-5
CASSPGGISGSNQPQHF
TGTGCCAGCAGTCCGGGGGGGATCAGTGGAAGCAATCAGCCCCAGCATTTT
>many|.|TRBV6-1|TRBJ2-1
CASKPGTIGRYEQFF
TGTGCCAGCAAACCTGGGACAATCGGGAGGTATGAGCAGTTCTTC
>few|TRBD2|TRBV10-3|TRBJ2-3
CAISRTSADTQYF
TGTGCCATCAGCCGGACTAGCGCAGATACGCAGTATTTT
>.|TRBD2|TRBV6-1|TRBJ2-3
CASSLGLAGGRADTQYF
TGTGCCAGCAGTCTAGGACTAGCGGGAGGGAGGGCAGATACGCAGTATTTT
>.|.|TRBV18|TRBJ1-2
CASSPREGGYGYTF
TGTGCCAGCTCACCACGAGAGGGAGGCTATGGCTACACCTTC
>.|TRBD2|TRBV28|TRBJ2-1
CASSWLAGRSNEQFF
TGTGCCAGCAGTTGGCTAGCGGGGAGGAGCAATGAGCAGTTCTTC
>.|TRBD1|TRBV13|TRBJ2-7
CASSQDRPGEQYF
TGTGCCAGCAGCCAGGACAGGCCGGGGGAGCAGTACTTC
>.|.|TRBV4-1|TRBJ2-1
CASSQELGGEQFF
TGCGCCAGCAGCCAAGAGTTAGGGGGTGAGCAGTTCTTC
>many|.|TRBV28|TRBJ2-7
CASSPGYSYEQYF
TGTGCCAGCAGTCCGGGATACTCCTACGAGCAGTACTTC
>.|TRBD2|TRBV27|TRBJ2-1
CASSLLGTSGRGEQFF
TGTGCCAGCAGTTTATTAGGGACTAGCGGCCGGGGGGAGCAGTTCTTC
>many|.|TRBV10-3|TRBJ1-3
CAISEGSGNTIYF
TGTGCCATCAGTGAGGGGAGTGGAAACACCATATATTTT
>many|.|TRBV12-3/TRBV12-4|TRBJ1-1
CASSPTISNTEAFF
TGTGCCAGCAGCCCGACAATCTCGAACACTGAAGCTTTCTTT
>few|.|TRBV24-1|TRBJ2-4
CATSDSGLGKNIQYF
TGTGCCACCAGTGATTCGGGCCTCGGGAAAAACATTCAGTACTTC
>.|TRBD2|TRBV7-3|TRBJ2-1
CASSSTQAGVGEQFF
TGTGCCAGCAGCTCAACCCAAGCGGGAGTCGGGGAGCAGTTCTTC
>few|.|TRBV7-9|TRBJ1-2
CASSFPPPYGYTF
TGTGCCAGCAGCTTCCCCCCACCTTATGGCTACACCTTC
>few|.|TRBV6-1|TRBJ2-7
CASSETLGGGKQYF
TGTGCCAGCAGTGAGACGTTGGGGGGCGGCAAGCAGTACTTC
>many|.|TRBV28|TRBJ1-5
CASALVYSNQPQHF
TGTGCCAGTGCGCTAGTTTATAGCAATCAGCCCCAGCATTTT
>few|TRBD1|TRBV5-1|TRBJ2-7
CASSLTGGLNEQYF
TGCGCCAGCAGCTTGACAGGGGGCCTAAACGAGCAGTACTTC
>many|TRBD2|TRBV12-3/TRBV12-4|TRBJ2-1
CASSFGLAGVHGQFF
TGTGCCAGCAGTTTCGGACTAGCGGGGGTGCACGGGCAGTTCTTC
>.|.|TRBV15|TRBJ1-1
CATSRDRRGFEEAFF
TGTGCCACCAGCAGAGATCGGAGGGGGTTCGAGGAAGCTTTCTTT
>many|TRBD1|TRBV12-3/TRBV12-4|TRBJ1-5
CASRDRGQHNQPQHF
TGTGCCAGCAGAGACAGGGGCCAGCACAATCAGCCCCAGCATTTT
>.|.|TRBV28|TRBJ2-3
CASSLLSSDTRYF
TGTGCCAGCAGTTTGTTATCTTCAGATACGCGGTATTTT
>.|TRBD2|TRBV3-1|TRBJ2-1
CASSQGPSGSDSYNEQFF
TGTGCCAGCAGCCAAGGGCCCAGCGGGAGTGATTCCTACAATGAGCAGTTCTTC
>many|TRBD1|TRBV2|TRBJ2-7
CASTRDRGPYEQYF
TGTGCCAGCACTCGGGACAGGGGCCCCTACGAGCAGTACTTC